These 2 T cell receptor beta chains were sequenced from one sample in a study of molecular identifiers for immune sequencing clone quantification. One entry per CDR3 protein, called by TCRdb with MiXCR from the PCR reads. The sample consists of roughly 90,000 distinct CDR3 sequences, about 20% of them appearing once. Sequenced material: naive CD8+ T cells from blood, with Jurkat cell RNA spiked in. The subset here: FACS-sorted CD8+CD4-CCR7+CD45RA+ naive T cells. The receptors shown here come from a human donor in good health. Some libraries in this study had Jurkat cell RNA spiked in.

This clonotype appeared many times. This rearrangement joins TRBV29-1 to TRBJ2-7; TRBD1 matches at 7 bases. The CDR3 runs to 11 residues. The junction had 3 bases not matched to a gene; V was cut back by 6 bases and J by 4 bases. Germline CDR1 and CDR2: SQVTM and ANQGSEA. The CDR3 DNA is TGCAGCGTGGGGACAGATTACGAGCAGTACTTC. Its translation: CSVGTDYEQYF.

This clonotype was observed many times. The CDR3 here is CASSAGPTGELFF. In DNA form, the CDR3 reads TGTGCCAGCAGTGCAGGGCCCACCGGGGAGCTGTTTTTT. The rearrangement links TRBV28 to TRBJ2-2; D perhaps matches TRBD1 (5 bases). Germline lookup yields CDR1 MDHEN and CDR2 SYDVKM. V dropped 5 bases and J dropped 4 bases, with 8 bases sitting between them. This CDR3 comprises 13 residues.